This TCR beta chain appears in the sequencing data of a study of cytomegalovirus exposure and HLA in healthy donors. The PCR ran on 60 Vbeta and 13 Jbeta primers. Measured with immunoSEQ multiplex PCR; TCRdb has only the in-frame clones, and not every one. This repertoire shows roughly 180,000 clones, about 77% found once; its top ten account for approximately 2.6%. This TCR came from a female donor in good health and CMV-seronegative. The source material was PBMCs.

The CDR3 loop reads CASSLGGWGGTTEAFF. The CDR3 nucleotides read TGTGCCAGCAGCTTAGGAGGGTGGGGGGGGACCACTGAAGCTTTCTTT. The chain recombines TRBV11-2 with TRBJ1-1, with D possibly matching TRBD1 (5 bases). The V gene's germline CDR1 is SGHAT and CDR2 FQNNGV. Trimming stripped 1 base from V and 4 bases from J, with 16 bases between. The CDR3 covers 16 residues.